This record looks at one TCR beta chain sequence and its context. Its antigen is not known. The data were taken from a study of blood T cells in healthy people across ages. Across the study: Template switching caught about one barcoded beta molecule for each two T cells.

Findings of the study overall: Because donor CMV status was unknown, expanded clonotype changes were possibly confounded. Long-lived and aged donors differed, with more naive CD4+ cells and higher diversity in the long-lived.

The CDR3 contains 18 residues. The V end lost 0 bases, the J end lost 5 bases, and 20 bases lay between the germline ends. Germline V gene lookup returns CDR1 LGHDT and CDR2 YNNKEL (reference sequence). A sample-barcoded 5' primer and a J-beta primer mix were used in a second PCR of about 7 to 12 cycles. Researchers report that a template-switch adaptor with 12 random nucleotides tagged each cDNA molecule. One entry per CDR3 protein, called by TCRdb with MiXCR from the 5' RACE reads. The sample has 1.8 million or so distinct CDR3 sequences, around 42% seen once. The chain joins TRBV3-1 to TRBJ2-1; TRBD2 might be the D (6 bases). The sequence was collected from a human donor in good health. The specimen was blood. CDR3 protein: CASSQEVPGDPTDNEQFF. CDR3 coding DNA: TGTGCCAGCAGCCAAGAGGTGCCGGGAGACCCCACAGACAATGAGCAGTTCTTC.